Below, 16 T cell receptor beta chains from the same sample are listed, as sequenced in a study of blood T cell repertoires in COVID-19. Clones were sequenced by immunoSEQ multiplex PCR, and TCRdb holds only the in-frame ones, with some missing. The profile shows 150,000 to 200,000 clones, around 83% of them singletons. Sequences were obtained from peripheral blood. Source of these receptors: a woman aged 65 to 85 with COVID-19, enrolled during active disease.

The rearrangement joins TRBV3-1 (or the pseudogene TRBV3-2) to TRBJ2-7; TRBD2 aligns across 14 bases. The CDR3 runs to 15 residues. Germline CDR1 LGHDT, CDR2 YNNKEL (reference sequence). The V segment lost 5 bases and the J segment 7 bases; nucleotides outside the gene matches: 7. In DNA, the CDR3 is TGTGCCAGCAGCGCCCTGACTAGCGGGAGGGAAGAGCAGTACTTC. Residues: CASSALTSGREEQYF.

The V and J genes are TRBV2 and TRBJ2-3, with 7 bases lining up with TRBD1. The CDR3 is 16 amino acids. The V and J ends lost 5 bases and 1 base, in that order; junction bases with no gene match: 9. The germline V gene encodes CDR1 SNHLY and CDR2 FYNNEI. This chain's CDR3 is CASSLLRDSRTDTQYF. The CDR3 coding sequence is TGTGCCAGCAGTCTACTCCGGGACAGTCGCACAGATACGCAGTATTTT.

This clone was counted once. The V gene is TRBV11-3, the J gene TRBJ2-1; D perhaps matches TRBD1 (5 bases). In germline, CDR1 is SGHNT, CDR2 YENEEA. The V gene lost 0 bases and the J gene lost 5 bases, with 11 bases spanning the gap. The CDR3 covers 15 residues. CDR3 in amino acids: CASSLDGARDNEQFF. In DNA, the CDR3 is TGTGCCAGCAGCTTAGATGGGGCCAGAGACAATGAGCAGTTCTTC.

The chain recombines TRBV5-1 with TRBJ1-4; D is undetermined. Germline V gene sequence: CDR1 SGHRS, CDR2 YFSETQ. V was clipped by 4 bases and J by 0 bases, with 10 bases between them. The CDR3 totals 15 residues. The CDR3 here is CASSLRRSTNEKLFF. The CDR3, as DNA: TGCGCCAGCAGCCTACGCAGGTCAACTAATGAAAAACTGTTTTTT.

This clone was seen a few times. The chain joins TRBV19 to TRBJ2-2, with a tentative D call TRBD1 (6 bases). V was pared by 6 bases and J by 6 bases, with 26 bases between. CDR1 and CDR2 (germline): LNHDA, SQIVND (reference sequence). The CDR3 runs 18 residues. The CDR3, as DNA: TGTGCCAGTAGAGCTTTAACCTTGGGTGCAGGGGAATCCGGGGAGCTGTTTTTT. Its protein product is CASRALTLGAGESGELFF. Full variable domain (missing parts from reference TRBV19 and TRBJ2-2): DGGITQSPKYLFRKEGQNVTLSCEQNLNHDAMYWYRQDPGQGLRLIYYSQIVNDFQKGDIAEGYSVSREKKESFPLTVTSAQKNPTAFYLCASRALTLGAGESGELFFGEGSRLTVL.

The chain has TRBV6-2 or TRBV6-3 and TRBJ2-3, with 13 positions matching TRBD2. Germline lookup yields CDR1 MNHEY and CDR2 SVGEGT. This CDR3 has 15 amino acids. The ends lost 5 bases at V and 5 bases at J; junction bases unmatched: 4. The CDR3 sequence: CASSPGLAGLDTQYF. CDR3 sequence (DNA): TGTGCCAGCAGTCCGGGACTAGCGGGATTAGATACGCAGTATTTT.

CDR3 sequence: CASSFSGSIPYEQYF. CDR3 nucleotide sequence: TGTGCCAGCAGCTTTAGCGGGAGTATCCCCTACGAGCAGTACTTC. The genes are TRBV7-2 and TRBJ2-7, with 9 bases identical to TRBD2. Germline values: CDR1 SGHTA, CDR2 FQGNSA. CDR3 size: 15 residues. V lost 3 bases, J lost 2 bases, and 5 bases stayed unmatched.

This chain's CDR3 is CASSGQVSNYGYTF. Written as DNA, the CDR3 is TGTGCCAGTAGCGGACAGGTTTCGAACTATGGCTACACCTTC. The chain carries TRBV19 and TRBJ1-2; 7 bases fit TRBD1. V lost 6 bases to trimming and J lost 2 bases; unmatched junction nucleotides: 6. CDR1 is LNHDA, CDR2 SQIVND, per germline (reference sequence). The CDR3 sequence is 14 residues long.

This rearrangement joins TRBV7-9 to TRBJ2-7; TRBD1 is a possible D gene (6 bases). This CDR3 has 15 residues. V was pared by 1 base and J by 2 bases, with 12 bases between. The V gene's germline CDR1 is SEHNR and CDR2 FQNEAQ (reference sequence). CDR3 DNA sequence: TGTGCCAGCAGCTTAGGGACAGCCACCACCTACGAGCAGTACTTC. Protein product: CASSLGTATTYEQYF.

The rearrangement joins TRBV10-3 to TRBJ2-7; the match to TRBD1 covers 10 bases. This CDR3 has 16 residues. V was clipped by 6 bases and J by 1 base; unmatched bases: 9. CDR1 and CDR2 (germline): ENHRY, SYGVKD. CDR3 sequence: CAISLDRGRISYEQYF. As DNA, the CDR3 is TGTGCCATCAGCCTTGACAGGGGGCGGATATCCTACGAGCAGTACTTC.

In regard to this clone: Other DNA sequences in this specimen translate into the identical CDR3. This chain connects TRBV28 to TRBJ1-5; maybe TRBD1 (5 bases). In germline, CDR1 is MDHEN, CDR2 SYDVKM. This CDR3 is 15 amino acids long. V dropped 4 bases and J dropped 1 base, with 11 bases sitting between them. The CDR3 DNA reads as TGTGCCAGCAGTTCAGGGTACGTGAGCAATCAGCCCCAGCATTTT. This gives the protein CASSSGYVSNQPQHF.

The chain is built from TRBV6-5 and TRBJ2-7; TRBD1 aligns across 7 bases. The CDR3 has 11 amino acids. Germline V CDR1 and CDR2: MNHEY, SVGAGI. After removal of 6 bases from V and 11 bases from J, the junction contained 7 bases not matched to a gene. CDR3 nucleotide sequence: TGTGCCAGCAGAGAGACAGGGTGGGAGTACTTC. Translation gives CASRETGWEYF.

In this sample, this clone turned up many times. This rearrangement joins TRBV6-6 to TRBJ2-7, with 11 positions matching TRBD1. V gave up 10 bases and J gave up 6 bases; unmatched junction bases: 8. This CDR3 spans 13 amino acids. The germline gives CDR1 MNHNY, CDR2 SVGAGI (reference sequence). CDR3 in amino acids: CATLRGTGGEQYF. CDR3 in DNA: TGTGCCACCCTAAGGGGGACAGGGGGCGAGCAGTACTTC.

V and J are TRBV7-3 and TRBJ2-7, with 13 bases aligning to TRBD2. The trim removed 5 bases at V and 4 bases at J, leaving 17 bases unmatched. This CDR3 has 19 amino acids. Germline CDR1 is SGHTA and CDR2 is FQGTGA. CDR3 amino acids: CASSPRVPGTSGNKYEQYF. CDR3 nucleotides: TGTGCCAGCAGCCCTCGAGTCCCCGGGACTAGCGGGAATAAGTACGAGCAGTACTTC.

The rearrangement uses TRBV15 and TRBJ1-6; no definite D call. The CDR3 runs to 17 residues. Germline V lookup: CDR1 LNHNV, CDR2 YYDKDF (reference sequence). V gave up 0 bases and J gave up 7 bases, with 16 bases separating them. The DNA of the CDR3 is TGTGCCACCAGCAGAGATTACGTAGGGAGTGGCAATTCACCCCTCCACTTT. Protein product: CATSRDYVGSGNSPLHF. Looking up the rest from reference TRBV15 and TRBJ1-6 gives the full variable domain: DAMVIQNPRYQVTQFGKPVTLSCSQTLNHNVMYWYQQKSSQAPKLLFHYYDKDFNNEADTPDNFQSRRPNTSFCFLDIRSPGLGDTAMYLCATSRDYVGSGNSPLHFGNGTRLTVT.

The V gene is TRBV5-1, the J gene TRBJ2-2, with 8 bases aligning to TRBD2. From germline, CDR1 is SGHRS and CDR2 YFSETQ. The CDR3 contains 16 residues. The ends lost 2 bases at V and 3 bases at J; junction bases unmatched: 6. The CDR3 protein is CASSLIGRADTGELFF. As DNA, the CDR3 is TGCGCCAGCAGCTTAATCGGGAGGGCCGACACCGGGGAGCTGTTTTTT.